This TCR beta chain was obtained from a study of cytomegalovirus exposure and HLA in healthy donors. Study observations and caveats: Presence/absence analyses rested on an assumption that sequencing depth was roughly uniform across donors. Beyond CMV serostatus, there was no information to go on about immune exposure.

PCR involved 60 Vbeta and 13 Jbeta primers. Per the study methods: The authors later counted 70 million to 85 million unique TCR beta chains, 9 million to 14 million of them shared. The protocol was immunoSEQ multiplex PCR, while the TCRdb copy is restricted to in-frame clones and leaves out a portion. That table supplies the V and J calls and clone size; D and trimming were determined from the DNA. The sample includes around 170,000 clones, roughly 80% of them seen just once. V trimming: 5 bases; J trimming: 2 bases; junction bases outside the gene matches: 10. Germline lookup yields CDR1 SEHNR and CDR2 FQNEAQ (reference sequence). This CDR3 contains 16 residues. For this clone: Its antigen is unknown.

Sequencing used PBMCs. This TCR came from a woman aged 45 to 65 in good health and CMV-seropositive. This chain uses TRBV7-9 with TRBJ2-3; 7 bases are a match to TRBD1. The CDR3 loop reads CASSPRAQGHTDTQYF. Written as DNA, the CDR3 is TGTGCCAGCAGCCCTCGGGCACAGGGGCACACAGATACGCAGTATTTT.